The 5 T cell receptor beta chains below come from one sample, sequenced in a study of shared clonotypes between healthy human individuals (dated by TCRdb to between 2020 and 2021). CD8 naive samples were CD45RO-negative cells positively selected for CCR7, giving a CD45RA+CCR7+ population that excluded TemRA cells. Library method: the immunoSEQ multiplex PCR assay. The table was pulled from immuneACCESS by TCRdb, which kept in-frame rearrangements only. Such tables lose some clones; where checked, under half of the loss comes from unresolved V genes, and the rest has no known cause. The sample yields around 2.1 million clones; roughly 91% were counted once. Over 1.5% of the sample comes from the top ten. The sequencing sample was made of naive CD8+ T cells from PBMCs. Sample cell subset or site, as interpreted from the label and publication: CD45RA+CCR7+. The receptors here all came from a man in his late teens or twenties in good health. Some clones in this sample may be carry-over from other donors' samples.

The V call is TRBV27, the J call TRBJ2-2; D not resolved. The CDR3 totals 14 residues. The ends were cut back, 5 bases at V and 3 bases at J, with 10 bases in the middle. The germline gives CDR1 MNHEY, CDR2 SMNVEV (reference sequence). In DNA form, the CDR3 reads TGTGCCAGCAGTCCCCCCGGCGACACCGGGGAGCTGTTTTTT. Translated, it gives CASSPPGDTGELFF.

This clone has just one count. The chain joins TRBV19 to TRBJ2-1, with unresolved D. The V end was cut by 0 bases, the J end by 0 bases, with 6 bases between. This CDR3 is 15 amino acids long. CDR1 is LNHDA, CDR2 SQIVND, per germline (reference sequence). Written as DNA, the CDR3 is TGTGCCAGTAGTATAGAAGAGAGCTCCTACAATGAGCAGTTCTTC. The encoded protein is CASSIEESSYNEQFF.

The J gene is TRBJ1-1, the V gene TRBV19; D gene uncertain. CDR1 is LNHDA, CDR2 SQIVND, per germline (reference sequence). The CDR3 loop spans 15 amino acids. Trimming left V 2 bases short and J 0 bases short, with 10 bases between. The CDR3 DNA reads TGTGCCAGTAGTATATCTCGTTGGATGAACACTGAAGCTTTCTTT. Protein product: CASSISRWMNTEAFF.

This rearrangement joins TRBV2 to TRBJ2-3; D gene ambiguous. Germline lookup yields CDR1 SNHLY and CDR2 FYNNEI. The CDR3 loop spans 10 amino acids. Trimming left V 3 bases short and J 15 bases short, with 10 bases between. CDR3 sequence reads: CASSDRPPYF. CDR3 in DNA: TGTGCCAGCAGTGATAGGCCGCCCTATTTT.

Comment on this clone: Other nucleotide sequences from this sample produce the same CDR3. The V gene is TRBV19, the J gene TRBJ2-7, with D tentatively TRBD2 (6 bases). Germline lookup yields CDR1 LNHDA and CDR2 SQIVND (reference sequence). The CDR3 is made up of 15 amino acids. Trimming took 3 bases from V and 0 from J, leaving 12 bases between them. The CDR3 loop is CASSMRTGGSYEQYF. CDR3 coding DNA: TGTGCCAGTAGTATGCGGACCGGGGGCTCCTACGAGCAGTACTTC.